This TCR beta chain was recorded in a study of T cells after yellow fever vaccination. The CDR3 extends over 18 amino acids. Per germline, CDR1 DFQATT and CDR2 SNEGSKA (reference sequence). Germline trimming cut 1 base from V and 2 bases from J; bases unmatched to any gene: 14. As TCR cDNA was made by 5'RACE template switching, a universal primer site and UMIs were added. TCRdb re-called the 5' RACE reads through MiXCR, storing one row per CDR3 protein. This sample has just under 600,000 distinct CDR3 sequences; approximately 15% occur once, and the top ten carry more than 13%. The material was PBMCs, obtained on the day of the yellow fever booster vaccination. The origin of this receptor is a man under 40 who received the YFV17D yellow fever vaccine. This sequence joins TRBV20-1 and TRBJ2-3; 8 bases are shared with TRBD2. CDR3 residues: CSARGLELAGGPTDTQYF. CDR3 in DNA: TGCAGTGCTAGAGGACTAGAGTTGGCGGGAGGCCCCACAGATACGCAGTATTTT.